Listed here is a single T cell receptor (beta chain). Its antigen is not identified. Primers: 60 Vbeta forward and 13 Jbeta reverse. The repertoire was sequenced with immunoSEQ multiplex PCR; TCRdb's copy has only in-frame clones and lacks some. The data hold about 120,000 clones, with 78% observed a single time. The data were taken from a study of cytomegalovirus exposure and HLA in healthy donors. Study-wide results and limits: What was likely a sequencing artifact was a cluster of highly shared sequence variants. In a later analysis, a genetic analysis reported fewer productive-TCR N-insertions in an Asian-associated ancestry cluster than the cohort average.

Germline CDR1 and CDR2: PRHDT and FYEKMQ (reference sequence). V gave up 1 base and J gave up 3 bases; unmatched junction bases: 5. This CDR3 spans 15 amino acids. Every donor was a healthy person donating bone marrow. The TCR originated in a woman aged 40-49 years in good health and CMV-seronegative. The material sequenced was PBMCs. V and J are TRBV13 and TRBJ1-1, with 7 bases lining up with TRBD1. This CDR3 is CASSLVAGGDTEAFF. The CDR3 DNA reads TGTGCCAGCAGCTTAGTGGCAGGGGGTGACACTGAAGCTTTCTTT.